The clone carrying this T cell receptor beta chain was detected a few times. Its cognate antigen is unknown. Each CDR3 protein is one row after TCRdb ran MiXCR on the 5' RACE reads. The data hold approximately 220,000 distinct CDR3 sequences, with about a sixth observed a single time. This sample stems from a study of CD8 T cells in ankylosing spondylitis. Notes on the study in general: The study identified a TCR beta motif of under ten highly homologous variants that appeared characteristic of ankylosing spondylitis blood.

V dropped 0 bases and J dropped 4; count of bases not matched to a gene: 1. The CDR3 is 17 residues long. The sample comprised blood, either unsorted or a sorted T cell fraction (not recorded which). This TCR came from a male donor with ankylosing spondylitis. The gene calls are TRBV12-3 or TRBV12-4 and TRBJ2-3, with 16 bases lining up with TRBD2. The CDR3 is CASSLAGLAGGPDTQYF. The CDR3 DNA follows: TGTGCCAGCAGTTTAGCGGGACTAGCGGGGGGGCCAGATACGCAGTATTTT.